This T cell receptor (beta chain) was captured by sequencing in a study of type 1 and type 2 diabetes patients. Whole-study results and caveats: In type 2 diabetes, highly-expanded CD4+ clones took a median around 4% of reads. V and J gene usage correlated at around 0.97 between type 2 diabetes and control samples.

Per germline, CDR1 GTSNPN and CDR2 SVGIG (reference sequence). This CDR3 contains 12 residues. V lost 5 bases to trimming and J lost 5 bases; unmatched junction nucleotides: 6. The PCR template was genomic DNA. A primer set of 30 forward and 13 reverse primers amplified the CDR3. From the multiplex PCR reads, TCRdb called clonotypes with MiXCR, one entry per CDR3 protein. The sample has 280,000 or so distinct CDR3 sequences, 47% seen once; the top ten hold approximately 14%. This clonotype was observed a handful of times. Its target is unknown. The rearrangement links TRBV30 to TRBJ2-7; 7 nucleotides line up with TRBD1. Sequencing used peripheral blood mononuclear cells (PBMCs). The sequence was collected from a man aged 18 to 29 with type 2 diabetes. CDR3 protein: CAWRTGSNEQYF. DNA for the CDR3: TGTGCCTGGCGGACAGGAAGCAACGAGCAGTACTTC. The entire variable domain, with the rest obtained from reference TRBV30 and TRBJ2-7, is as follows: SQTIHQWPATLVQPVGSPLSLECTVEGTSNPNLYWYRQAAGRGLQLLFYSVGIGQISSEVPQNLSASRPQDRQFILSSKKLLLSDSGFYLCAWRTGSNEQYFGPGTRLTVT.